The 29 T cell receptor beta chains listed next were all sequenced from one sample in a study of blood T cells in healthy people across ages. A J-beta primer mix and a sample-barcoded 5' primer were used in a second PCR of about 6 to 12 cycles. TCRdb fed the 5' RACE reads into MiXCR, producing one record per CDR3 protein. Counted here are 650,000 to 1,000,000 distinct CDR3 sequences, 30% to 45% occurring once; the ten biggest clones make up 10% to 15%. Input material: blood. Receptors originate from a man between 18 and 29 years old in good health.

This clonotype appeared a few times. This may arise from a read error, as a much more abundant clone is one base away. The genes are TRBV12-3 or TRBV12-4 and TRBJ2-1; TRBD1 or TRBD2 may be the D gene (6 bases each). CDR3 length: 13 amino acids. V was clipped by 6 bases and J by 13 bases, with 19 bases between them. DNA of the CDR3: TGTGCCAGCAGCGGGGGCAACCAAGAGACCCAGTTCTTC. It encodes CASSGGNQETQFF.

The chain carries TRBV29-1 and TRBJ2-2; possibly TRBD1 or TRBD2 for D (5 bases each). Germline lookup yields CDR1 SQVTM and CDR2 ANQGSEA. The ends were cut back, 6 bases at V and 4 bases at J, with 15 bases in the middle. The CDR3 consists of 14 residues. CDR3 loop: CSVRPGRGTGELFF. CDR3 nucleotide sequence: TGCAGCGTGCGTCCGGGACGGGGCACCGGGGAGCTGTTTTTT.

This clonotype has more than one count but fewer than ten. The chain combines TRBV12-3 or TRBV12-4 with TRBJ2-5; D is uncertain. Trimming left V 5 bases short and J 7 bases short, with 14 bases between. The CDR3 spans 13 residues. Here the CDR3 DNA reads TGTGCCAGCAGTGCGACCTCCCCTGGGACCCAGTACTTC. Its translation is CASSATSPGTQYF.

The chain has TRBV20-1 and TRBJ2-1, with 8 bases lining up with TRBD2. The germline V gene has CDR1 DFQATT and CDR2 SNEGSKA (reference sequence). The CDR3 is 16 residues long. V gave up 5 bases and J gave up 0 bases; unmatched junction bases: 9. For the CDR3, the DNA is TGCAGTGCTGGGGCTAGCGGGTCCCGCTCCTACAATGAGCAGTTCTTC. This translates into CSAGASGSRSYNEQFF.

This chain links TRBV20-1 with TRBJ2-3; TRBD1 agrees at 10 bases. The V gene's germline CDR1 is DFQATT and CDR2 SNEGSKA (reference sequence). CDR3 length equals 15 residues. V lost 3 bases to trimming and J lost 3 bases; unmatched junction nucleotides: 6. The chain's CDR3 is CSARFSGQGTDTQYF. The CDR3 coding sequence is TGCAGTGCTAGGTTCTCGGGACAGGGGACAGATACGCAGTATTTT.

The chain recombines TRBV4-1 with TRBJ1-1; 7 nucleotides line up with TRBD1. Per the germline V gene, CDR1 is MGHRA and CDR2 is YSYEKL. The CDR3 totals 14 residues. V was clipped by 3 bases and J by 1 base; unmatched bases: 2. The CDR3 is CASSQYRGNTEAFF. CDR3 DNA sequence: TGCGCCAGCAGCCAGTACAGGGGGAACACTGAAGCTTTCTTT.

A remark on this clonotype: Germline and junction disagree at one end, which may indicate a read error. The chain links TRBV9 to TRBJ2-5; D is possibly TRBD1 or TRBD2 (6 bases each). Germline CDR1 reads SGDLS; CDR2 reads YYNGEE. The CDR3 has 15 amino acids. CDR3 sequence (DNA): TGTACCAGCACCAAAGGGGGGAACACCCAAGAGACCCAGTACTTC. It translates to CTSTKGGNTQETQYF.

V is TRBV20-1 and J is TRBJ2-5; D is possibly TRBD1 or TRBD2 (6 bases each). Germline V gene lookup returns CDR1 DFQATT and CDR2 SNEGSKA (reference sequence). Trimming took 6 bases from V and 5 from J, leaving 25 bases between them. The CDR3 covers 16 residues. CDR3 residues: CSANPSGGVSVETQYF. The CDR3 DNA is TGCAGTGCCAATCCTTCCGGGGGCGTCTCTGTGGAGACCCAGTACTTC.

The chain joins TRBV7-9 to TRBJ2-5, with unresolved D. This CDR3 has 14 amino acids. Deletions cut 5 bases from V and 2 bases from J, with 12 bases between. The germline V gene has CDR1 SEHNR and CDR2 FQNEAQ (reference sequence). The CDR3 nucleotides are TGTGCCAGCAGCACGGTGGGCACTCAAGAGACCCAGTACTTC. Amino acid sequence: CASSTVGTQETQYF. Full variable domain (outside the CDR3, taken from reference TRBV7-9 and TRBJ2-5): DTGVSQNPRHKITKRGQNVTFRCDPISEHNRLYWYRQTLGQGPEFLTYFQNEAQLEKSRLLSDRFSAERPKGSFSTLEIQRTEQGDSAMYLCASSTVGTQETQYFGPGTRLLVL.

As regards this clonotype: This clone may be a read error of a much larger clone one base away. The chain joins TRBV14 to TRBJ2-3; D might be TRBD1 (5 bases). The length of the CDR3 is 14 residues. Looked up from germline, CDR1 is SGHDN and CDR2 is FVKESK. CDR3 DNA: TGTGCCAGCAGCCACCCAGGTCGTACAGGTACGCAGTATTTT. Its protein is CASSHPGRTGTQYF.

The chain has TRBV6-5 and TRBJ2-5, with D possibly being TRBD2 (5 bases). The CDR3 is 16 amino acids. V was trimmed by 5 bases and J by 0 bases, leaving 16 bases between them. CDR1 MNHEY and CDR2 SVGAGI come from the germline V gene. CDR3 DNA sequence: TGTGCCAGCAGTGTACTAGTGGGCACCTACCAAGAGACCCAGTACTTC. This sequence encodes CASSVLVGTYQETQYF.

This clonotype was recorded many times. The rearrangement links TRBV12-3 or TRBV12-4 to TRBJ2-3; D ambiguous. The germline V and J ends were trimmed by 3 bases and 3 bases, with 7 bases remaining between them. This CDR3 is built from 13 residues. The CDR3 spells CASSFWSTDTQYF. DNA of the CDR3: TGTGCCAGCAGTTTTTGGTCGACAGATACGCAGTATTTT.

This clonotype appeared a few times. V usage is TRBV29-1 and J usage is TRBJ1-2, with TRBD1 matching 11 bases. Germline V gene data show CDR1 as SQVTM and CDR2 as ANQGSEA. The CDR3 runs to 13 residues. V trimming: 7 bases; J trimming: 2 bases; junction bases outside the gene matches: 3. CDR3 region: CSGTGGANYGYTF. The CDR3 nucleotides are TGCAGCGGGACAGGGGGCGCGAACTATGGCTACACCTTC. The entire variable domain, with the rest obtained from reference TRBV29-1 and TRBJ1-2, is as follows: SAVISQKPSRDICQRGTSLTIQCQVDSQVTMMFWYRQQPGQSLTLIATANQGSEATYESGFVIDKFPISRPNLTFSTLTVSNMSPEDSSIYLCSGTGGANYGYTFGSGTRLTVV.

V usage is TRBV2 and J usage is TRBJ2-5, with 7 nucleotides matching TRBD2. The CDR3 totals 14 residues. The V segment lost 10 bases and the J segment 4 bases; nucleotides outside the gene matches: 12. The V gene's germline CDR1 is SNHLY and CDR2 FYNNEI. CDR3 sequence reads: CATQGGRLGETQYF. The CDR3 DNA reads as TGTGCCACTCAGGGAGGGAGGCTAGGAGAGACCCAGTACTTC.

In the case of this clonotype: A much larger clone lies a single base off, so this may be a read error. This chain joins TRBV12-3 or TRBV12-4 and TRBJ1-1; no clear D. The CDR3 is 11 residues long. V was shortened by 3 bases and J by 4 bases, with 3 bases between the two germline ends. In DNA, the CDR3 is TGTGCCAGCAGTTTCTGCACTGAAGCTTTCTTT. It translates to CASSFCTEAFF.

Only a few counts were recorded for this clonotype. The genes are TRBV7-9 and TRBJ1-4; D might be TRBD1 (5 bases). V dropped 4 bases and J dropped 13 bases, with 16 bases sitting between them. Per germline, CDR1 SEHNR and CDR2 FQNEAQ (reference sequence). The length of the CDR3 is 13 residues. DNA for the CDR3: TGTGCCAGCAGCTCGAGCTCAGGGCCGGGACTGTTTTTT. Amino acid sequence: CASSSSSGPGLFF.

V gene TRBV6-6 combines with J gene TRBJ1-5, with D possibly matching TRBD1 (5 bases). Germline assignment: CDR1 MNHNY and CDR2 SVGAGI (reference sequence). Trimming pared 0 bases from V and 7 bases from J, leaving 10 bases between. This CDR3 has 14 residues. As DNA, the CDR3 is TGTGCCAGCAGTTACTCTGGGGGTTGCCAGCCCCAGCATTTT. Amino acids: CASSYSGGCQPQHF.

The J gene is TRBJ2-5, the V gene TRBV5-1; the D is unclear. Germline V gene lookup returns CDR1 SGHRS and CDR2 YFSETQ. Trimming left V 4 bases short and J 5 bases short, with 12 bases between. This CDR3 comprises 13 residues. The CDR3 nucleotides are TGCGCCAGCAGCGTGGATGCTTGGGAGACCCAGTACTTC. It codes for CASSVDAWETQYF.

V is TRBV28 and J is TRBJ2-3; possibly TRBD1 for D (6 bases). V was clipped by 5 bases and J by 5 bases, with 26 bases between them. This CDR3 contains 18 residues. Germline lookup yields CDR1 MDHEN and CDR2 SYDVKM. CDR3 nucleotides: TGTGCCAGCAGTCTCGACTGGGTTCAGGGCAGGGGCATAGATACGCAGTATTTT. Translating it yields CASSLDWVQGRGIDTQYF.

A note on this clonotype: The germline gene is not matched at one end of the junction; a read error may be the cause. J is TRBJ1-6 and V is TRBV4-2, with 8 bases matching TRBD1. The CDR3 is made up of 12 amino acids. Germline CDR1 and CDR2: LGHNA and YNFKEQ. The CDR3 sequence: CASGTGGSPPHF. The CDR3 DNA reads as TGTGCCAGCGGGACAGGAGGCTCACCCCCCCACTTT.

The rearrangement uses TRBV4-2 and TRBJ2-5; D ambiguous. The CDR3 is 12 residues long. V lost 2 bases and J lost 5, with 6 bases in between. Germline CDR1 is LGHNA and CDR2 is YNFKEQ. CDR3 in DNA: TGTGCCAGCAGCCAAACCTCTGAGACCCAGTACTTC. Its translation: CASSQTSETQYF.

The V and J genes are TRBV12-3 or TRBV12-4 and TRBJ2-3; tentatively, D is TRBD1 (6 bases). The ends were cut back, 1 base at V and 0 bases at J, with 11 bases in the middle. This CDR3 is built from 16 residues. This CDR3 reads CASSLGGGLSTDTQYF. CDR3 in DNA: TGTGCCAGCAGTTTAGGTGGGGGCCTAAGCACAGATACGCAGTATTTT.

This rearrangement joins TRBV6-5 to TRBJ2-3, with D perhaps matching TRBD1 (5 bases). This CDR3 contains 13 residues. Trimming took 7 bases from V and 6 from J, leaving 14 bases between them. Germline V lookup: CDR1 MNHEY, CDR2 SVGAGI. The CDR3 is CASIGAPRDTQYF. The CDR3 nucleotides are TGTGCCAGCATTGGGGCCCCACGGGATACGCAGTATTTT.

This clonotype showed up just a few times. The chain recombines TRBV15 with TRBJ2-3; the D is unclear. The CDR3 is 16 residues long. Germline V gene sequence: CDR1 LNHNV, CDR2 YYDKDF (reference sequence). Trimming removed 1 base at V and 0 bases at J, with 11 bases between. This CDR3 is CATSRGVLSSTDTQYF. The CDR3 DNA follows: TGTGCCACCAGCAGAGGTGTGTTATCTAGCACAGATACGCAGTATTTT. Drawing the rest from reference TRBV15 and TRBJ2-3, the complete variable domain is DAMVIQNPRYQVTQFGKPVTLSCSQTLNHNVMYWYQQKSSQAPKLLFHYYDKDFNNEADTPDNFQSRRPNTSFCFLDIRSPGLGDTAMYLCATSRGVLSSTDTQYFGPGTRLTVL.

The sample holds many counts of this clonotype. The J gene is TRBJ2-5, the V gene TRBV12-3 or TRBV12-4; weak D call: TRBD2 (6 bases). CDR3 size: 15 residues. Between the trimmed V and J ends, which lost 6 bases and 6 bases, there was a span of 20 bases. In nucleotides, the CDR3 is TGTGCCAGCAGGCACCGGGACTCCACCAGGAAGACCCAGTACTTC. Translated: CASRHRDSTRKTQYF.

The chain uses TRBV12-3 or TRBV12-4 and TRBJ1-3; D is uncertain. The ends were cut back, 8 bases at V and 4 bases at J, with 15 bases in the middle. This CDR3 contains 14 residues. The CDR3 DNA reads TGTGCCAGCGGCAGCAACCCTGGGGGAAACACCATATATTTT. Translated: CASGSNPGGNTIYF.

This clonotype was recorded only once. The chain joins TRBV12-3 or TRBV12-4 to TRBJ1-2, with TRBD1 identical over 7 bases. The J segment lost 4 bases and the V segment lost 7 bases, leaving 9 bases of the junction unmatched. The CDR3 totals 14 residues. The CDR3 DNA follows: TGTGCCAGCAAATCCTCGGGACAGCCCTATGGCTACACCTTC. It specifies CASKSSGQPYGYTF.

The rearrangement links TRBV6-2 or TRBV6-3 to TRBJ1-2; D unclear. The CDR3 runs 13 residues. Germline V gene lookup returns CDR1 MNHEY and CDR2 SVGEGT. Between the trimmed V and J ends, which lost 4 bases and 7 bases, there was a span of 13 bases. The CDR3 DNA is TGTGCCAGCAGTTCCGGTACCTCGGGTGGCTACACCTTC. This gives the protein CASSSGTSGGYTF.

This clonotype has only a few counts. The chain couples TRBV29-1 to TRBJ2-7; D not certain. Germline assignment: CDR1 SQVTM and CDR2 ANQGSEA. CDR3 length: 13 residues. V lost 1 base, J lost 1 base, and 8 bases lay in between. The CDR3 loop is CSVEGQLSYEQYF. The CDR3 coding sequence is TGCAGCGTTGAAGGTCAGTTGTCCTACGAGCAGTACTTC.